These 32 T cell receptor beta chains were all obtained from the same sample, sequenced in a study of T cell responses to AZD1222 COVID-19 vaccine. Measured with immunoSEQ multiplex PCR; TCRdb has only the in-frame clones, and not every one. Among approximately 60,000 clones listed, roughly 88% were seen once. The sample in question was peripheral blood, obtained on day 0 of AZD1222 vaccination. The receptors derive from an adult in good health.

The chain has TRBV5-1 and TRBJ2-3; 9 nucleotides match TRBD1. This CDR3 is 16 amino acids long. The junction had 8 bases not matched to a gene; V was cut back by 4 bases and J by 2 bases. The germline V gene encodes CDR1 SGHRS and CDR2 YFSETQ. The CDR3 spells CASSLSGTGLTDTQYF. The CDR3 DNA reads as TGCGCCAGCAGCCTTTCCGGGACAGGGCTCACAGATACGCAGTATTTT.

The genes are TRBV6-2 or TRBV6-3 and TRBJ1-1; D is ambiguous. Germline CDR1 reads MNHEY; CDR2 reads SVGEGT. The CDR3 contains 14 residues. Deletions cut 5 bases from V and 1 base from J, with 11 bases between. CDR3 DNA: TGTGCCAGCAGTCCCTCTTGGGGGAACACTGAAGCTTTCTTT. It yields the protein CASSPSWGNTEAFF.

This chain connects TRBV7-2 to TRBJ2-7; D may be TRBD2 (6 bases). With 1 base removed from V and 2 bases from J, the gap between germline ends came to 9 bases. The germline gives CDR1 SGHTA, CDR2 FQGNSA. CDR3 size: 14 residues. The CDR3 sequence is CASSLVADAYEQYF. The CDR3, as DNA: TGTGCCAGCAGCTTAGTAGCGGACGCCTACGAGCAGTACTTC.

The chain joins TRBV29-1 to TRBJ2-1; the match to TRBD1 covers 8 bases. Per the germline V gene, CDR1 is SQVTM and CDR2 is ANQGSEA. Germline trimming cut 6 bases from V and 3 bases from J; bases unmatched to any gene: 10. This CDR3 comprises 15 residues. The CDR3 loop reads CSVALNTGGYNEQFF. The CDR3 bases are TGCAGCGTCGCTTTAAATACAGGGGGCTACAATGAGCAGTTCTTC.

The V and J genes are TRBV27 and TRBJ1-3; weak D call: TRBD1 (6 bases). Germline assignment: CDR1 MNHEY and CDR2 SMNVEV (reference sequence). This CDR3 is 13 amino acids long. Trimming removed 6 bases from V and 4 bases from J, with 10 bases in between. CDR3 sequence: CASRSQGGNTIYF. CDR3 nucleotides: TGTGCCAGCAGGAGCCAGGGGGGAAACACCATATATTTT.

This clone came up a few times. V usage is TRBV7-3 and J usage is TRBJ1-1; tentatively, D is TRBD1 (5 bases). Looked up from germline, CDR1 is SGHTA and CDR2 is FQGTGA. The CDR3 sequence is 15 residues long. The V end was cut by 4 bases, the J end by 1 base, with 13 bases between. The chain's CDR3 is CASSSPGTENTEAFF. The CDR3 DNA reads as TGTGCCAGCAGCTCCCCCGGGACGGAGAACACTGAAGCTTTCTTT.

The J gene is TRBJ2-1, the V gene TRBV11-1; D perhaps matches TRBD2 (6 bases). This CDR3 has 13 residues. The germline gives CDR1 SGHAT, CDR2 FQDESV (reference sequence). V lost 5 bases, J lost 5 bases, and 10 bases lay in between. The CDR3 here is CASSASEHNEQFF. CDR3 sequence (DNA): TGTGCCAGCAGCGCTAGCGAGCACAATGAGCAGTTCTTC.

Note on this clone: At one boundary the junction diverges from the germline segment, which might be a read error. This chain connects TRBV28 to TRBJ2-7, with 9 nucleotides matching TRBD2. CDR1 and CDR2 from the germline V gene are MDHEN and SYDVKM. The CDR3 is 15 amino acids. The CDR3 region is CASSSGAGGSDEQYF. The CDR3 DNA reads TGTGCCAGCAGCTCCGGAGCGGGGGGCTCCGACGAGCAGTACTTC.

The chain carries TRBV27 and TRBJ1-2; D unclear. The V gene's germline CDR1 is MNHEY and CDR2 SMNVEV (reference sequence). Trimming cost V 0 bases and J 2 bases, with 10 bases left between them. This CDR3 is built from 15 residues. DNA for the CDR3: TGTGCCAGCAGTTTATCGTTCACAGCCAACTATGGCTACACCTTC. Translating it yields CASSLSFTANYGYTF.

The rearrangement links TRBV21-1 to TRBJ1-1. TRBV21-1 is recorded as a pseudogene. This CDR3 has 14 amino acids. CDR3 sequence: CASSKAADPGEAFF. CDR3 DNA sequence: TGTGCCAGCAGCAAAGCGGCGGACCCTGGGGAAGCTTTCTTT.

The CDR3 spells CASGDTHTEAFF. DNA of the CDR3: TGTGCCAGCGGGGACACTCACACTGAAGCTTTCTTT. The chain employs TRBV2 and TRBJ1-1; D might be TRBD1 (6 bases). Trimming stripped 8 bases from V and 3 bases from J, with 10 bases between. The CDR3 contains 12 residues. In germline, CDR1 is SNHLY, CDR2 FYNNEI.

V and J are TRBV27 and TRBJ2-1; TRBD2 agrees at 7 bases. With V trimmed by 5 bases and J by 5 bases, 9 bases remained unmatched. CDR3 length: 15 amino acids. CDR1 MNHEY and CDR2 SMNVEV come from the germline V gene (reference sequence). The CDR3 loop is CASSPKTSFDNEQFF. CDR3 coding DNA: TGTGCCAGCAGTCCGAAGACTAGCTTCGACAATGAGCAGTTCTTC.

This chain's CDR3 is CASSRRVTGELFF. CDR3 coding DNA: TGTGCCAGCAGCCGACGGGTGACCGGGGAGCTGTTTTTT. This rearrangement joins TRBV13 to TRBJ2-2; no firm D call. Germline CDR1 and CDR2: PRHDT and FYEKMQ (reference sequence). V was shortened by 5 bases and J by 5 bases, with 9 bases between the two germline ends. CDR3 length: 13 residues. The full variable domain, completed using reference TRBV13 and TRBJ2-2, is AAGVIQSPRHLIKEKRETATLKCYPIPRHDTVYWYQQGPGQDPQFLISFYEKMQSDKGSIPDRFSAQQFSDYHSELNMSSLELGDSALYFCASSRRVTGELFFGEGSRLTVL.

CDR3 residues: CASSLAGRGDGEKLFF. The CDR3 DNA sequence: TGCGCCAGCAGCTTGGCCGGAAGGGGAGATGGTGAAAAACTGTTTTTT. J is TRBJ1-4 and V is TRBV5-1; the D gene is possibly TRBD1 (5 bases). V was cut by 0 bases and J by 7 bases, with 16 bases left in between. CDR1 and CDR2 from the germline V gene are SGHRS and YFSETQ. CDR3 size: 16 residues.

This chain uses TRBV11-2 with TRBJ1-1, with D uncertain. CDR3 length equals 14 residues. Germline CDR1 and CDR2: SGHAT and FQNNGV. Trimming took 2 bases from V and 2 from J, leaving 9 bases between them. CDR3 nucleotides: TGTGCCAGCAGCTTAATGTCCCTAAACACTGAAGCTTTCTTT. It codes for CASSLMSLNTEAFF.

V and J are TRBV28 and TRBJ2-1; the match to TRBD2 covers 9 bases. The CDR3 is 15 residues long. V trimming: 7 bases; J trimming: 7 bases; junction bases outside the gene matches: 11. CDR1 MDHEN and CDR2 SYDVKM come from the germline V gene. CDR3 in DNA: TGTGCCAGCACCAAGGGTAGCGGGAGTGGGAATGAGCAGTTCTTC. Amino acids: CASTKGSGSGNEQFF.

This chain joins TRBV7-9 and TRBJ1-5; TRBD1 agrees at 8 bases. The CDR3 totals 14 residues. Germline trimming cut 5 bases from V and 7 bases from J; bases unmatched to any gene: 7. The germline V gene has CDR1 SEHNR and CDR2 FQNEAQ (reference sequence). Here the CDR3 DNA reads TGTGCCAGCAGCCGAGGACAGGGCGGACAGCCCCAGCATTTT. It translates to CASSRGQGGQPQHF.

The chain employs TRBV3-1 (or the pseudogene TRBV3-2) and TRBJ1-2; D remains unclear. The CDR3 is 14 residues long. Germline V CDR1 and CDR2: LGHDT, YNNKEL (reference sequence). Trimming took 2 bases from V and 1 from J, leaving 8 bases between them. The DNA of the CDR3 is TGTGCCAGCAGCCAAAAGGGCATTAACTATGGCTACACCTTC. This codes for CASSQKGINYGYTF.

This clone was observed a single time. V usage is TRBV11-3 and J usage is TRBJ1-1; D uncertain. V was trimmed by 3 bases and J by 3 bases, leaving 8 bases between them. Germline V gene lookup returns CDR1 SGHNT and CDR2 YENEEA. The length of the CDR3 is 13 residues. The CDR3 DNA follows: TGTGCCAGCAGCTTGTCGAGTTACACTGAAGCTTTCTTT. As protein: CASSLSSYTEAFF.

The chain combines TRBV3-1 (or the pseudogene TRBV3-2) with TRBJ1-2, with D uncertain. Trimming stripped 0 bases from V and 6 bases from J, with 8 bases between. CDR1 is LGHDT, CDR2 YNNKEL, per germline (reference sequence). This CDR3 region has 13 residues. The CDR3 sequence is CASSQDAEDGYTF. CDR3 nucleotide sequence: TGTGCCAGCAGCCAAGATGCAGAGGATGGCTACACCTTC.

As regards this clone: The sample carries other DNA sequences with the same CDR3. This sequence joins TRBV28 and TRBJ1-2; D unresolved. Germline V CDR1 and CDR2: MDHEN, SYDVKM. The V end lost 6 bases, the J end lost 3 bases, and 14 bases lay between the germline ends. This CDR3 has 14 amino acids. CDR3 DNA: TGTGCCAGCAGGCCCCCGGACTGGGACTATGGCTACACCTTC. This gives the protein CASRPPDWDYGYTF.

The chain links TRBV19 to TRBJ1-2; TRBD1 is a possible D gene (6 bases). The V and J ends lost 3 bases and 4 bases respectively, with 12 bases between them. This CDR3 is 14 amino acids long. The V gene's germline CDR1 is LNHDA and CDR2 SQIVND (reference sequence). CDR3 sequence (DNA): TGTGCCAGTAGTATCGGTGAAGGGGGCTATGGCTACACCTTC. Translated: CASSIGEGGYGYTF.

This sequence joins TRBV28 and TRBJ2-2, with D unclear. The V end lost 5 bases, the J end lost 1 base, and 14 bases lay between the germline ends. Germline V CDR1 and CDR2: MDHEN, SYDVKM. This CDR3 contains 16 residues. The CDR3, as DNA: TGTGCCAGCAGTGGCCTCGGCAGACTGAACACCGGGGAGCTGTTTTTT. Its translation is CASSGLGRLNTGELFF.

This clone was picked up a small number of times. Other nucleotide sequences from this sample produce the same CDR3. The rearrangement joins TRBV7-2 to TRBJ1-6; D call uncertain. The V gene lost 3 bases and the J gene lost 10 bases, with 10 bases spanning the gap. Germline V gene data show CDR1 as SGHTA and CDR2 as FQGNSA. This CDR3 is 13 amino acids long. The CDR3: CASSLGLGSPLHF. DNA of the CDR3: TGTGCCAGCAGCTTGGGCCTGGGATCACCCCTCCACTTT. Together with reference TRBV7-2 and TRBJ1-6, the CDR3 gives the full variable domain: GAGVSQSPSNKVTEKGKDVELRCDPISGHTALYWYRQSLGQGLEFLIYFQGNSAPDKSGLPSDRFSAERTGGSVSTLTIQRTQQEDSAVYLCASSLGLGSPLHFGNGTRLTVT.

This rearrangement joins TRBV7-3 to TRBJ2-2; D possibly matches TRBD1 or TRBD2 (6 bases each). The germline CDR1 and CDR2 sequences are SGHTA and FQGTGA. V was cut by 3 bases and J by 6 bases, with 11 bases left in between. This CDR3 is 14 amino acids long. The CDR3 nucleotides are TGTGCCAGCAGCTTTCTCGGGGGCCCCGGGGAGCTGTTTTTT. It is translated as CASSFLGGPGELFF.

This CDR3 reads CASSLRDRGPYGYTF. CDR3 nucleotides: TGTGCCAGCAGCCTCCGGGACAGGGGTCCCTATGGCTACACCTTC. V usage is TRBV28 and J usage is TRBJ1-2; 10 bases agree with TRBD1. Germline CDR1 MDHEN, CDR2 SYDVKM. This CDR3 has 15 residues. The V and J ends lost 6 bases and 4 bases, in that order; junction bases with no gene match: 8.

This chain joins TRBV5-1 and TRBJ2-1; no firm D call. From germline, CDR1 is SGHRS and CDR2 YFSETQ. Trimming cost V 4 bases and J 4 bases, with 18 bases left between them. The CDR3 length is 16 residues. Written as DNA, the CDR3 is TGCGCCAGCAGCAGCATCTCCGTACATCCATACAATGAGCAGTTCTTC. Amino acid sequence: CASSSISVHPYNEQFF.

The CDR3 reads CASSFGDDRDQHF. Here the CDR3 DNA reads TGTGCCAGCAGCTTCGGGGACGACAGGGACCAGCATTTT. The chain combines TRBV5-8 with TRBJ1-5; 7 bases map to TRBD1. J gave up 12 bases and V 2 bases, and 8 bases lay outside the gene matches. The CDR3 consists of 13 residues. Germline assignment: CDR1 SGHTS and CDR2 YDEGEE.

The chain is built from TRBV28 and TRBJ1-1, with D possibly being TRBD1 (6 bases). This CDR3 spans 13 amino acids. The V gene's germline CDR1 is MDHEN and CDR2 SYDVKM. V was cut by 7 bases and J by 3 bases, with 12 bases left in between. CDR3 in DNA: TGTGCCAGCAAGAGGGGGACCTACACTGAAGCTTTCTTT. Its protein is CASKRGTYTEAFF.

The chain recombines TRBV3-1 (or the pseudogene TRBV3-2) with TRBJ1-1; a weak D match, TRBD1 (6 bases). Germline V gene lookup returns CDR1 LGHDT and CDR2 YNNKEL (reference sequence). The CDR3 contains 14 residues. V was cut by 6 bases and J by 0 bases, with 11 bases left in between. CDR3 residues: CASRRGQLNTEAFF. For the CDR3, the DNA is TGTGCCAGCAGGAGAGGACAGTTGAACACTGAAGCTTTCTTT.

The V gene is TRBV6-2 or TRBV6-3, the J gene TRBJ2-1, with 8 nucleotides matching TRBD2. This CDR3 has 20 amino acids. Looked up from germline, CDR1 is MNHEY and CDR2 is SVGEGT. With 4 bases clipped from V and 0 bases from J, the junction kept 17 bases outside the gene matches. CDR3 in amino acids: CASSWSAGGRSPHSYNEQFF. As DNA, the CDR3 is TGTGCCAGCAGTTGGTCCGCGGGAGGCCGCAGTCCCCACTCCTACAATGAGCAGTTCTTC.

The CDR3 sequence is CASGSQQGSNYGYTF. The CDR3 DNA reads TGTGCTAGTGGCAGCCAACAGGGTTCTAACTATGGCTACACCTTC. The V gene is TRBV12-5, the J gene TRBJ1-2, with TRBD1 as a possible D gene (6 bases). Germline CDR1 is LGHNT and CDR2 is FRNRAP. The length of the CDR3 is 15 residues. Between the trimmed V and J ends, which lost 6 bases and 0 bases, there was a span of 14 bases.